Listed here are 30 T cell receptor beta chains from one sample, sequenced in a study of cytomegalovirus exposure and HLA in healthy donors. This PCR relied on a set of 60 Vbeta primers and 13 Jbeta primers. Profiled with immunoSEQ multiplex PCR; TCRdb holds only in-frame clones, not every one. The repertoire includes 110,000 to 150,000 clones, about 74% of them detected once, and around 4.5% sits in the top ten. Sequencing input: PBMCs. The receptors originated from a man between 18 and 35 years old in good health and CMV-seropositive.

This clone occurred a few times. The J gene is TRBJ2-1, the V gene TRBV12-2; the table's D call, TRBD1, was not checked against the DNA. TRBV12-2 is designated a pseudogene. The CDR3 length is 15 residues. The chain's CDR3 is CASRHRGVVYNEQFF. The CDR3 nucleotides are TGTGCAAGTCGCCACAGGGGTGTGGTCTACAATGAGCAGTTCTTC.

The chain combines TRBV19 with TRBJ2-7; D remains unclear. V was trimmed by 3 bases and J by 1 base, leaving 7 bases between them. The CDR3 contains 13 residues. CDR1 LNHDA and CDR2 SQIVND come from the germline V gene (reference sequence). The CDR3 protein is CASSMRQSYEQYF. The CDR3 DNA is TGTGCCAGTAGTATGAGGCAGTCCTACGAGCAGTACTTC.

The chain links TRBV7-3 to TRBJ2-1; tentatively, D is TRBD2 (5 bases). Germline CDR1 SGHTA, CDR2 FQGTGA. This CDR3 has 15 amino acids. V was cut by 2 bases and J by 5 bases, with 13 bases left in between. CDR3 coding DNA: TGTGCCAGCAGCTTAGGAGGCGGCAGACACAATGAGCAGTTCTTC. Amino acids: CASSLGGGRHNEQFF.

In nucleotides, the CDR3 is TGTGCCAGCAGCTTAGATTTCGCAGGGGGCACTGAAGCTTTCTTT. Protein: CASSLDFAGGTEAFF. This rearrangement joins TRBV11-2 to TRBJ1-1; the match to TRBD1 covers 7 bases. V was clipped by 0 bases and J by 4 bases; unmatched bases: 5. This CDR3 region has 15 residues. Germline V gene data show CDR1 as SGHAT and CDR2 as FQNNGV. Using reference TRBV11-2 and TRBJ1-1 for the parts outside the CDR3, the full variable domain is EAGVAQSPRYKIIEKRQSVAFWCNPISGHATLYWYQQILGQGPKLLIQFQNNGVVDDSQLPKDRFSAERLKGVDSTLKIQPAKLEDSAVYLCASSLDFAGGTEAFFGQGTRLTVV.

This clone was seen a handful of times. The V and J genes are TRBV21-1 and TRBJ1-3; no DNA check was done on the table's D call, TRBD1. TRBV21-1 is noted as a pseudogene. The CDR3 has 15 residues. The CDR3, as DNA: TGTGCCACCCCGGACAGGGGAATGTCTGGAAACACCATATATTTT. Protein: CATPDRGMSGNTIYF.

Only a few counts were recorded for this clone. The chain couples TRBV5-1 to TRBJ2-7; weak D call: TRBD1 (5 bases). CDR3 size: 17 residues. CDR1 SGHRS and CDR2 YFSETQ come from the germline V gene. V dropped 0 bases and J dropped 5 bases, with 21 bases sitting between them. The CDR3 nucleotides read TGCGCCAGCAGCTTGGGTCACGCAGGACAAAAAGGGCACGAGCAGTACTTC. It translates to CASSLGHAGQKGHEQYF.

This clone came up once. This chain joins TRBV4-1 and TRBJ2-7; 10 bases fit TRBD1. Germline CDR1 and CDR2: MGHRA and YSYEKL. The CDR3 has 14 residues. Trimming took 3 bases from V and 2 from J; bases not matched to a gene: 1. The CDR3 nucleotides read TGCGCCAGCAGCCACGGGACAGGGGCCTACGAGCAGTACTTC. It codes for CASSHGTGAYEQYF.

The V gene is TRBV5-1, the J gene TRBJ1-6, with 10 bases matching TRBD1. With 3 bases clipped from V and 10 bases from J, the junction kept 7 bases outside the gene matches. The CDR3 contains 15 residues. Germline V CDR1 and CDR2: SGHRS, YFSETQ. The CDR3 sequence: CASSWGTGERSPLHF. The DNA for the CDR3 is TGCGCCAGCAGCTGGGGGACAGGGGAAAGGTCACCCCTCCACTTT.

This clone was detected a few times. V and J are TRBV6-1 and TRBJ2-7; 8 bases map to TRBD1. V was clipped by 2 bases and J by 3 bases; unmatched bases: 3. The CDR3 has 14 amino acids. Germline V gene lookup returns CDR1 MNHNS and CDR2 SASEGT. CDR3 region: CASSEMGQDYEQYF. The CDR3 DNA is TGTGCCAGCAGTGAAATGGGACAGGACTACGAGCAGTACTTC.

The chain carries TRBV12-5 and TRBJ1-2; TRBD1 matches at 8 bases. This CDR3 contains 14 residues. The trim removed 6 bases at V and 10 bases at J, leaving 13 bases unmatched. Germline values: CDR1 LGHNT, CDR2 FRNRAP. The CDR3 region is CASGRNPGGRDYTF. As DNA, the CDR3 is TGTGCTAGTGGCCGGAACCCAGGGGGCCGGGACTACACCTTC.

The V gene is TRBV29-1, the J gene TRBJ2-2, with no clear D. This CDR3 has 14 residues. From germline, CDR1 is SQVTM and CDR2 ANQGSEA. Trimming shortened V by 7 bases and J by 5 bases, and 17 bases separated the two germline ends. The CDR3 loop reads CSAPAPPGTGELFF. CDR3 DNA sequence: TGCAGCGCCCCGGCTCCCCCCGGGACCGGGGAGCTGTTTTTT.

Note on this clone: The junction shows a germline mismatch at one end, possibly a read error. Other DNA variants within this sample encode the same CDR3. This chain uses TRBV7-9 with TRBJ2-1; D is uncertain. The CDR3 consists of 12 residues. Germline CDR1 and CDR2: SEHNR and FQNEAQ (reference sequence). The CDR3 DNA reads TGTGCCAGCAGCTTCTCCCACAATGAGCAGTTCTTC. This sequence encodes CASSFSHNEQFF.

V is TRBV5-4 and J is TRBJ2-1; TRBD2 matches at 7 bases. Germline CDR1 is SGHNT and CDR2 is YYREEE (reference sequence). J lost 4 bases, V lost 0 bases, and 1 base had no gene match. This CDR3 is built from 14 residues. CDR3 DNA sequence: TGTGCCAGCAGCTTGGAACTAGCGTACAATGAGCAGTTCTTC. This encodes CASSLELAYNEQFF.

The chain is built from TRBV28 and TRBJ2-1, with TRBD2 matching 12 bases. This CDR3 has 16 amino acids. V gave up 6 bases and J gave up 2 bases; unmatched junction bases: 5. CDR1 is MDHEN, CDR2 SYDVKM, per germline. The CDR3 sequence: CASRLRTSGTYNEQFF. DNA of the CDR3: TGTGCCAGCAGACTCCGGACTAGCGGGACCTACAATGAGCAGTTCTTC. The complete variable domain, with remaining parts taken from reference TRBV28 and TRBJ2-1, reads DVKVTQSSRYLVKRTGEKVFLECVQDMDHENMFWYRQDPGLGLRLIYFSYDVKMKEKGDIPEGYSVSREKKERFSLILESASTNQTSMYLCASRLRTSGTYNEQFFGPGTRLTVL.

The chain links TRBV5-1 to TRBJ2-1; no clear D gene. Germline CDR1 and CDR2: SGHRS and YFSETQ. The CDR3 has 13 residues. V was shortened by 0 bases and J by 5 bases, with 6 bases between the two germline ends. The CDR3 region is CASSLGSDNEQFF. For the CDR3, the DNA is TGCGCCAGCAGCTTGGGCTCGGACAATGAGCAGTTCTTC.

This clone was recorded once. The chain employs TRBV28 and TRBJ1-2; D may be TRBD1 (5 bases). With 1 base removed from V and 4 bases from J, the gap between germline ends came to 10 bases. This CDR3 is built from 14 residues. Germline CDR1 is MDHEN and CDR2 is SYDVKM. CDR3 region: CASSLSGGVYGYTF. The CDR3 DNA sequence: TGTGCCAGCAGTTTATCGGGGGGTGTCTATGGCTACACCTTC.

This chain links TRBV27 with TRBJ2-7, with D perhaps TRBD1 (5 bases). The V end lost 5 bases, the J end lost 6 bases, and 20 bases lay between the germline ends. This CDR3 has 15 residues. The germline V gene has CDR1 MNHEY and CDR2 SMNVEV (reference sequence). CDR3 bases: TGTGCCAGCAGTCCCCTCGAAAGGGGCCTACGCGAGCAGTACTTC. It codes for CASSPLERGLREQYF.

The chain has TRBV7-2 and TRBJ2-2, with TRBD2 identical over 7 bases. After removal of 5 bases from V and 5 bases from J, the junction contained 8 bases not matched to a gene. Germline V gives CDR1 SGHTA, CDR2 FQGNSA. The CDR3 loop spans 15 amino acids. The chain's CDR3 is CASSPRTSGTGELFF. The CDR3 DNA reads TGTGCCAGCAGCCCACGGACTAGTGGGACCGGGGAGCTGTTTTTT.

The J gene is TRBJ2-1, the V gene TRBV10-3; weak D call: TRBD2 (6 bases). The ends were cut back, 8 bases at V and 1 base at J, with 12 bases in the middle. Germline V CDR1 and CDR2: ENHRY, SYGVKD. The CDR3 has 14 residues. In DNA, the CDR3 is TGTGCCATCCTTACCGGGACTTCCTACAATGAGCAGTTCTTC. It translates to CAILTGTSYNEQFF.

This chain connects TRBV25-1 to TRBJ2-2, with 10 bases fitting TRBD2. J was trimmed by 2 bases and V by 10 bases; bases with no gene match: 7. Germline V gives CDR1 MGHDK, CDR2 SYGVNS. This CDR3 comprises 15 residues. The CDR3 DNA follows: TGTGCCACCTCCGGACTAGCGGTTAACACCGGGGAGCTGTTTTTT. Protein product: CATSGLAVNTGELFF.

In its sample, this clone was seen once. This CDR3 reads CASSRERGYGYTF. In DNA form, the CDR3 reads TGTGCCAGCAGCCGCGAACGAGGCTATGGCTACACCTTC. The chain is built from TRBV6-4 and TRBJ1-2; D remains unclear. The CDR3 is 13 amino acids. Looked up from germline, CDR1 is MRHNA and CDR2 is SNTAGT. V was shortened by 6 bases and J by 4 bases, with 12 bases between the two germline ends.

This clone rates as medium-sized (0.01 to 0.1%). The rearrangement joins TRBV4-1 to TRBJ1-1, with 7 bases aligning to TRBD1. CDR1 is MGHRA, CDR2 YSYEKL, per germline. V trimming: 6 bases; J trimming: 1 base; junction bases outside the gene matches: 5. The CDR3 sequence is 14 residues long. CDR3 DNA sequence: TGCGCCAGCAGGGGACAGCTTAAGAACACTGAAGCTTTCTTT. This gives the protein CASRGQLKNTEAFF.

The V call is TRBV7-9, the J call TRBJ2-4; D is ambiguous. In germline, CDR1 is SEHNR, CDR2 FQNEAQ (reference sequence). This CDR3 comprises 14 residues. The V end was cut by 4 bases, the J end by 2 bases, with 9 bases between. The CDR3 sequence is CASSYDKSKNIQYF. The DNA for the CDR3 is TGTGCCAGCAGCTACGACAAATCCAAAAACATTCAGTACTTC.

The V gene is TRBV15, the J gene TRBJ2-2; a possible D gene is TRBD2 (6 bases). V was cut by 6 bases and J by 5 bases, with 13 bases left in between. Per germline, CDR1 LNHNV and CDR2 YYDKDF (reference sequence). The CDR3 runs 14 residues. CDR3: CATRGGEETGELFF. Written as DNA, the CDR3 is TGTGCCACCAGAGGAGGGGAGGAAACCGGGGAGCTGTTTTTT.

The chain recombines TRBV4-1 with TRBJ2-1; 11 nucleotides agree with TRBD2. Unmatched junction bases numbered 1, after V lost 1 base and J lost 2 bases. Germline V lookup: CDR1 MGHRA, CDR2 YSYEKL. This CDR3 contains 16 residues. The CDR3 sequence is CASSQVLAGAYNEQFF. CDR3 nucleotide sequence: TGCGCCAGCAGCCAAGTACTAGCGGGGGCCTACAATGAGCAGTTCTTC.

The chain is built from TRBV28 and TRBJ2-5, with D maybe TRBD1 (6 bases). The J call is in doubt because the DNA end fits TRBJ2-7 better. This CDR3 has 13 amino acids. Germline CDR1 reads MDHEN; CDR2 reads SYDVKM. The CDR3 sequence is CASSTPQGYEQYF. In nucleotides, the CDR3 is TGTGCCAGCAGTACACCACAGGGCTACGAGCAGTACTTC.

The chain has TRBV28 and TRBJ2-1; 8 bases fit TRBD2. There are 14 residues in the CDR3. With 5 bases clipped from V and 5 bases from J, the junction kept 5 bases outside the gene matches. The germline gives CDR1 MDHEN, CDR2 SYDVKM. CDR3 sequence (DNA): TGTGCCAGCAGTCCCGGGGGGGCCCACAATGAGCAGTTCTTC. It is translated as CASSPGGAHNEQFF.

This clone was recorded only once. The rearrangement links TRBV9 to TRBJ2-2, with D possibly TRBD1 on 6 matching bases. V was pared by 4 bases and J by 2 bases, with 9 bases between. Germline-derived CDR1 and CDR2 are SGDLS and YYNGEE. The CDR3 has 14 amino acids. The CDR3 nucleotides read TGTGCCAGCAGCCGGACAGCCAACACCGGGGAGCTGTTTTTT. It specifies CASSRTANTGELFF.

CDR3 sequence reads: CASSQRDRKNTEAFF. The CDR3 DNA is TGTGCCAGCAGTCAACGGGACAGAAAGAACACTGAAGCTTTCTTT. The chain carries TRBV6-5 and TRBJ1-1, with 7 bases that match TRBD1. The CDR3 length is 15 residues. The germline gives CDR1 MNHEY, CDR2 SVGAGI. The trim removed 5 bases at V and 1 base at J, leaving 7 bases unmatched.

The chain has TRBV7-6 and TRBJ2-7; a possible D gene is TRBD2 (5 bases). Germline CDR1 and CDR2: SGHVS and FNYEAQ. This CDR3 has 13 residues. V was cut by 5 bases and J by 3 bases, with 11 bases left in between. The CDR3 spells CASSPGFRYEQYF. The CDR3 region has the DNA TGTGCCAGCAGCCCGGGATTCCGCTACGAGCAGTACTTC.